This T cell receptor (beta chain) was identified in a study of cytomegalovirus exposure and HLA in healthy donors. Trimming took 2 bases from V and 7 from J; bases not matched to a gene: 8. The CDR3 extends over 15 amino acids. Germline V lookup: CDR1 MNHNS, CDR2 SASEGT. PCR primers comprised 60 Vbeta and 13 Jbeta primers. Clones were read by immunoSEQ multiplex PCR, and TCRdb kept only the in-frame ones, dropping some. The sample yields approximately 93,000 clones, approximately 83% seen once. The TCR was taken from a middle-aged man in good health and CMV-seronegative. The specimen sequenced was PBMCs. This sequence joins TRBV6-1 and TRBJ1-3, with 7 bases lining up with TRBD1. CDR3 residues: CASSEWRQGFNTIYF. The CDR3 bases are TGTGCCAGCAGTGAATGGAGACAGGGTTTTAACACCATATATTTT.